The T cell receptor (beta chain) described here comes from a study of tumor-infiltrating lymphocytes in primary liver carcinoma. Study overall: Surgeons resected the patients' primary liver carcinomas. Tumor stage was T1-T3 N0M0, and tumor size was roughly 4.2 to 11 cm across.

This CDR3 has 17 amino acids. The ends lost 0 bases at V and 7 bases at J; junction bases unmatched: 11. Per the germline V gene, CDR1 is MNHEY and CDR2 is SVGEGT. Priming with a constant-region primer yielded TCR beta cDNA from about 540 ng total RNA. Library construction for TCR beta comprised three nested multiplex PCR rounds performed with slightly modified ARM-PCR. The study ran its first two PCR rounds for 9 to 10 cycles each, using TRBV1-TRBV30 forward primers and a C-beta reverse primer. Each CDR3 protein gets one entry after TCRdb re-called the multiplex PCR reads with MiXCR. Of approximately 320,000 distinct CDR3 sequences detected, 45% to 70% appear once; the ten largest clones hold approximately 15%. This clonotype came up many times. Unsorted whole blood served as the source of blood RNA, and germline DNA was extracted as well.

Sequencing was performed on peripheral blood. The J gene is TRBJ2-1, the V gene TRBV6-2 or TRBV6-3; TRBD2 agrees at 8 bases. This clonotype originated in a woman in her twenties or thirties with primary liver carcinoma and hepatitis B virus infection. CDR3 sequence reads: CASSYSWASGSANEQFF. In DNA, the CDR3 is TGTGCCAGCAGTTACTCGTGGGCAAGCGGGAGTGCGAATGAGCAGTTCTTC.